The 24 T cell receptor beta chains below all came from one sample that was sequenced in a study of T cell responses to AZD1222 COVID-19 vaccine. The assay was immunoSEQ multiplex PCR, and TCRdb's table has in-frame clones only and misses some. The sample consists of about 120,000 clones, approximately 85% of them appearing once. Sequenced material: peripheral blood, taken on day 0 of AZD1222 vaccination. These receptors all stem from an adult in good health.

The chain recombines TRBV27 with TRBJ2-3, with 7 bases lining up with TRBD2. With V trimmed by 2 bases and J by 2 bases, 16 bases remained unmatched. The CDR3 covers 19 residues. CDR1 is MNHEY, CDR2 SMNVEV, per germline (reference sequence). CDR3 bases: TGTGCCAGCAGTTTACGAATCGCGAGACTAGGGAGGGCCACAGATACGCAGTATTTT. Encoded protein: CASSLRIARLGRATDTQYF.

The chain carries TRBV2 and TRBJ2-7, with TRBD2 identical over 8 bases. The CDR3 sequence is 17 residues long. CDR1 and CDR2 from the germline V gene are SNHLY and FYNNEI. After removal of 6 bases from V and 7 bases from J, the junction contained 20 bases not matched to a gene. CDR3 protein: CASRLGRGSGTPLEQYF. For the CDR3, the DNA is TGTGCCAGCAGGCTAGGTCGGGGTAGCGGGACCCCTTTGGAGCAGTACTTC.

The rearrangement uses TRBV28 and TRBJ2-2, with TRBD2 identical over 7 bases. The trim removed 3 bases at V and 3 bases at J, leaving 1 base unmatched. Germline V gene lookup returns CDR1 MDHEN and CDR2 SYDVKM. The CDR3 is made up of 14 amino acids. The CDR3, as DNA: TGTGCCAGCAGTTTCCGGGGGGACACCGGGGAGCTGTTTTTT. Translated, it gives CASSFRGDTGELFF.

V is TRBV29-1 and J is TRBJ2-5; 8 bases fit TRBD2. The germline V gene encodes CDR1 SQVTM and CDR2 ANQGSEA. V dropped 6 bases and J dropped 1; count of bases not matched to a gene: 13. The CDR3 length is 16 residues. In DNA form, the CDR3 reads TGCAGCGTCCGAAGCGCGCTAGCGGGCCCCCAAGAGACCCAGTACTTC. Amino acid sequence: CSVRSALAGPQETQYF.

The rearrangement links TRBV7-9 to TRBJ2-2; 8 bases are a match to TRBD1. Germline CDR1 reads SEHNR; CDR2 reads FQNEAQ (reference sequence). The V gene end was trimmed by 4 bases and the J gene end by 3 bases; junction bases not matched to a gene: 10. The CDR3 length is 17 residues. The CDR3 bases are TGTGCCAGCAGCTGGCGGGCAGGGACAGGCGACACCGGGGAGCTGTTTTTT. Encoded protein: CASSWRAGTGDTGELFF.

V is TRBV4-3 and J is TRBJ2-1; D is unresolved. CDR1 LGHNA and CDR2 YSLEER come from the germline V gene. V shed 1 base and J shed 9 bases, with 4 bases lying between them. This CDR3 comprises 11 residues. The CDR3 sequence is CASSQGGEQFF. The CDR3 DNA is TGCGCCAGCAGCCAAGGGGGTGAGCAGTTCTTC.

The rearrangement links TRBV18 to TRBJ2-5, with D perhaps assigned TRBD1 or TRBD2 (5 bases each). CDR1 KGHSH and CDR2 LQKENI come from the germline V gene. The CDR3 extends over 17 amino acids. Trimming took off 3 bases at V and 1 base at J, with 18 bases between the two ends. The CDR3 here is CASSPGEMTVIQETQYF. CDR3 bases: TGTGCCAGCTCACCCGGGGAGATGACAGTAATCCAAGAGACCCAGTACTTC.

V usage is TRBV10-3 and J usage is TRBJ1-5; 8 nucleotides agree with TRBD1. CDR3 length: 14 amino acids. Germline CDR1 and CDR2: ENHRY and SYGVKD. After removal of 10 bases from V and 3 bases from J, the junction contained 8 bases not matched to a gene. CDR3 sequence: CASRTGSFNQPQHF. In DNA form, the CDR3 reads TGTGCCAGTCGGACAGGGAGCTTCAATCAGCCCCAGCATTTT.

The chain has TRBV28 and TRBJ1-4; unclear D gene. The CDR3 consists of 12 residues. Between the trimmed V and J ends, which lost 3 bases and 7 bases, there was a span of 6 bases. From germline, CDR1 is MDHEN and CDR2 SYDVKM. CDR3 coding DNA: TGTGCCAGCAGTTTGATAGGTGAAAAACTGTTTTTT. Its translation: CASSLIGEKLFF.

The rearrangement links TRBV4-2 to TRBJ2-7; D gene uncertain. The CDR3 loop spans 13 amino acids. Trimming took off 4 bases at V and 2 bases at J, with 9 bases between the two ends. In germline, CDR1 is LGHNA, CDR2 YNFKEQ. As DNA, the CDR3 is TGTGCCAGCAGCCTTTGGAGAGCCTACGAGCAGTACTTC. Its translation: CASSLWRAYEQYF.

This chain joins TRBV4-3 and TRBJ2-7; a weak D match, TRBD1 (6 bases). Trimming left V 3 bases short and J 0 bases short, with 27 bases between. CDR3 length: 20 amino acids. Germline V gene sequence: CDR1 LGHNA, CDR2 YSLEER. CDR3 sequence reads: CASSQDIRGRLRDASYEQYF. CDR3 in DNA: TGCGCCAGCAGCCAGGACATCAGGGGACGACTACGGGACGCCTCCTACGAGCAGTACTTC.

The J gene is TRBJ2-3, the V gene TRBV7-9; perhaps TRBD1 as D (5 bases). Germline loops: CDR1 SEHNR, CDR2 FQNEAQ (reference sequence). CDR3 length: 15 amino acids. V dropped 5 bases and J dropped 6 bases, with 18 bases sitting between them. The CDR3 DNA sequence: TGTGCCAGCAGCGCCCACAGGTCCCAGATCGATACGCAGTATTTT. As protein: CASSAHRSQIDTQYF.

The chain links TRBV11-2 to TRBJ2-1; 10 nucleotides align to TRBD1. The trim removed 4 bases at V and 10 bases at J, leaving 16 bases unmatched. From germline, CDR1 is SGHAT and CDR2 FQNNGV. This CDR3 has 17 amino acids. Here the CDR3 DNA reads TGTGCCAGCAGCTCAACCCGGGGACAGGGGCCTAGACAGGAGCAGTTCTTC. This encodes CASSSTRGQGPRQEQFF. Variable domain in full (rest from reference TRBV11-2 and TRBJ2-1): EAGVAQSPRYKIIEKRQSVAFWCNPISGHATLYWYQQILGQGPKLLIQFQNNGVVDDSQLPKDRFSAERLKGVDSTLKIQPAKLEDSAVYLCASSSTRGQGPRQEQFFGPGTRLTVL.

The V and J genes are TRBV28 and TRBJ1-3; no firm D call. Germline CDR1 MDHEN, CDR2 SYDVKM. The V and J ends lost 4 bases and 0 bases respectively, with 10 bases between them. The CDR3 is 15 residues long. The CDR3 protein is CASSSQAYSGNTIYF. CDR3 nucleotides: TGTGCCAGCAGTTCGCAGGCCTACTCTGGAAACACCATATATTTT.

The chain carries TRBV23-1 and TRBJ2-7; either TRBD1 or TRBD2 may fit D (5 bases each). TRBV23-1 is sorted into the ORF group, with uncertain function. V lost 2 bases and J 6 bases, leaving 20 bases between the germline ends. CDR3 length: 16 amino acids. CDR3 DNA: TGCGCCAGCAGTCAAGGCGGGCGGCAGGGCGTCTCCGAGCAGTACTTC. Encoded protein: CASSQGGRQGVSEQYF.

This chain uses TRBV7-2 with TRBJ2-2, with D possibly being TRBD2 (7 bases). Germline lookup yields CDR1 SGHTA and CDR2 FQGNSA. Trimming took off 1 base at V and 4 bases at J, with 16 bases between the two ends. CDR3 length: 17 residues. CDR3 protein: CASSLVLGGGPTGELFF. The CDR3 DNA sequence: TGTGCCAGCAGCTTAGTTCTGGGCGGGGGCCCCACCGGGGAGCTGTTTTTT.

CDR3 coding DNA: TGTGCCAGCAGTGAAGCGTTGGGGGCGCGACAGCCCCAGCATTTT. It codes for CASSEALGARQPQHF. The chain joins TRBV6-1 to TRBJ1-5, with D possibly being TRBD1 (6 bases). This CDR3 contains 15 residues. Germline V lookup: CDR1 MNHNS, CDR2 SASEGT. The V end lost 0 bases, the J end lost 7 bases, and 13 bases lay between the germline ends.

The chain joins TRBV27 to TRBJ1-1; D gene unclear. Germline V lookup: CDR1 MNHEY, CDR2 SMNVEV (reference sequence). This CDR3 spans 14 amino acids. V was trimmed by 5 bases and J by 7 bases, leaving 17 bases between them. As DNA, the CDR3 is TGTGCCAGCAGTCCCCGCCGGGGAGGAGTTGAAGCTTTCTTT. This translates into CASSPRRGGVEAFF.

This clone has more than one count but fewer than ten. The chain combines TRBV4-3 with TRBJ2-6, with D maybe TRBD1 (6 bases). Germline V gene lookup returns CDR1 LGHNA and CDR2 YSLEER. Deletions cut 1 base from V and 2 bases from J, with 9 bases between. The CDR3 length is 16 residues. DNA for the CDR3: TGCGCCAGCAGCCAAGCAGGACAGACTGGGGCCAACGTCCTGACTTTC. Protein sequence: CASSQAGQTGANVLTF.

This chain joins TRBV30 and TRBJ1-4; possible D gene TRBD1, 6 bases. Trimming cost V 3 bases and J 7 bases, with 9 bases left between them. The germline V gene has CDR1 GTSNPN and CDR2 SVGIG (reference sequence). This CDR3 comprises 12 residues. The CDR3 loop reads CAWRGGSEKLFF. CDR3 in DNA: TGTGCCTGGAGAGGGGGGTCTGAAAAACTGTTTTTT. The whole variable domain, filled in from reference TRBV30 and TRBJ1-4, reads SQTIHQWPATLVQPVGSPLSLECTVEGTSNPNLYWYRQAAGRGLQLLFYSVGIGQISSEVPQNLSASRPQDRQFILSSKKLLLSDSGFYLCAWRGGSEKLFFGSGTQLSVL.

The rearrangement links TRBV28 to TRBJ1-2, with 10 bases aligning to TRBD1. V was pared by 7 bases and J by 6 bases, with 5 bases of the junction left unmatched. This CDR3 has 13 amino acids. The germline gives CDR1 MDHEN, CDR2 SYDVKM. The CDR3 is CASIGDRGHGYTF. The DNA of the CDR3 is TGTGCCAGCATCGGGGACAGGGGCCATGGCTACACCTTC.

This clone was seen only once. CDR3 in amino acids: CASSLGHQPQHF. The CDR3 nucleotides are TGTGCCAGCAGCTTAGGGCATCAGCCCCAGCATTTT. This chain links TRBV7-9 with TRBJ1-5; D is unresolved. The V and J ends lost 1 base and 5 bases respectively, with 3 bases between them. Germline CDR1 and CDR2: SEHNR and FQNEAQ (reference sequence). The CDR3 contains 12 residues.

For this clone: One junction end does not reproduce the germline sequence, and a read error may be involved. The chain carries TRBV19 and TRBJ1-5, with unresolved D. The CDR3 runs 15 residues. Germline V gene data show CDR1 as LNHDA and CDR2 as SQIVND (reference sequence). Here the CDR3 reads CASSTPHEGKQPQHF. The DNA for the CDR3 is TGTGCCAGTAGTACCCCCCACGAGGGCAAGCAGCCCCAGCATTTT.

CDR3 protein: CASSKSRGQQGVYSNQPQHF. The CDR3 DNA follows: TGTGCCAGCAGCAAATCTAGAGGACAGCAGGGGGTTTATAGCAATCAGCCCCAGCATTTT. The chain is built from TRBV21-1 and TRBJ1-5; the D segment call TRBD1 is taken from the table without a DNA check. TRBV21-1 is given as a pseudogene. The CDR3 extends over 20 amino acids.